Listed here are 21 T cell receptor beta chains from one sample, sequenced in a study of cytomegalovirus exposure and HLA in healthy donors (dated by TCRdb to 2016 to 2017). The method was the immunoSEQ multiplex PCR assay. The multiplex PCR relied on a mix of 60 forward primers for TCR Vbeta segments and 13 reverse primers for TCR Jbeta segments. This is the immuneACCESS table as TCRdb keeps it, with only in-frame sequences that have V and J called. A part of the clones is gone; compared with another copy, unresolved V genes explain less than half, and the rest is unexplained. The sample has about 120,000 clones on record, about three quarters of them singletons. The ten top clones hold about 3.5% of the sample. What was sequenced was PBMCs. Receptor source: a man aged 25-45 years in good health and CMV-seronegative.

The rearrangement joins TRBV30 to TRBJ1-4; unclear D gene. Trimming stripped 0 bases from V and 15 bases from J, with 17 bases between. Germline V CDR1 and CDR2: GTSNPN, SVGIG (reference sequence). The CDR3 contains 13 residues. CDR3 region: CAWSVHGGPGLFF. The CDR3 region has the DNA TGTGCCTGGAGTGTACATGGAGGGCCCGGCTTGTTTTTT.

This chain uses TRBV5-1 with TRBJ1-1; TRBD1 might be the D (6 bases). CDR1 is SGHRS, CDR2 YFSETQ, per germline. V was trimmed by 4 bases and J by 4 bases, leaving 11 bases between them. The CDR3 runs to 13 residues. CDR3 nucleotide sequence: TGCGCCAGCAGCACAGGGTTGCGCACTGAAGCTTTCTTT. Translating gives CASSTGLRTEAFF.

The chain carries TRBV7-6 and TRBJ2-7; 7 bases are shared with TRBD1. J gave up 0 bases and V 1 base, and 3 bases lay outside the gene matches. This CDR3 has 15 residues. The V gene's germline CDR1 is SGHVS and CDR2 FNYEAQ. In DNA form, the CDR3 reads TGTGCCAGCAGCTTAGGGACAGGACCCTCCTACGAGCAGTACTTC. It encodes CASSLGTGPSYEQYF.

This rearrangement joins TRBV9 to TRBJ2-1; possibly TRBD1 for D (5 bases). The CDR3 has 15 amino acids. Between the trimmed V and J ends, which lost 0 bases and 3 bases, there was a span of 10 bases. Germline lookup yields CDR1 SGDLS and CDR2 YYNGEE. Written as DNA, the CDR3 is TGTGCCAGCAGCGTAGTGGCAGGGAACTACAATGAGCAGTTCTTC. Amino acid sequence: CASSVVAGNYNEQFF.

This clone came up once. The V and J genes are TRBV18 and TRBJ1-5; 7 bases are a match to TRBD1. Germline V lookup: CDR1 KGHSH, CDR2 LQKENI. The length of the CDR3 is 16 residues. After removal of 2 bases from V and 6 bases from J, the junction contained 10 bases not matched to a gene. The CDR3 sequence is CASSPTLVGDSQPQHF. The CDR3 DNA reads TGTGCCAGCTCACCAACTTTAGTTGGGGACAGTCAGCCCCAGCATTTT.

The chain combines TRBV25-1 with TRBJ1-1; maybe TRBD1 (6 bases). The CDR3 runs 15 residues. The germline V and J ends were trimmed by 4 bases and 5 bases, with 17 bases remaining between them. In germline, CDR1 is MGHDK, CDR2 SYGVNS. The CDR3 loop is CASSGRGGAITEAFF. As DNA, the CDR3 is TGTGCCAGCAGTGGACGGGGGGGGGCGATTACTGAAGCTTTCTTT.

CDR3 in DNA: TGTGCCATCAGTGGACAGCCGAACTATGGCTACACCTTC. This codes for CAISGQPNYGYTF. J is TRBJ1-2 and V is TRBV10-3, with a possible D match to TRBD1 (5 bases). The CDR3 contains 13 residues. Trimming took 4 bases from V and 2 from J, leaving 8 bases between them. CDR1 and CDR2 from the germline V gene are ENHRY and SYGVKD.

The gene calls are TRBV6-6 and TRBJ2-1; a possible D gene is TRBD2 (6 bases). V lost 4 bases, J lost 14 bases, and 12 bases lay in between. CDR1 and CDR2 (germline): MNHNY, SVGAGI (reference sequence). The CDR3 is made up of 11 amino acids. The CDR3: CASSSPGSKFF. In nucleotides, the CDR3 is TGTGCCAGCAGTTCCCCCGGGAGTAAGTTCTTC.

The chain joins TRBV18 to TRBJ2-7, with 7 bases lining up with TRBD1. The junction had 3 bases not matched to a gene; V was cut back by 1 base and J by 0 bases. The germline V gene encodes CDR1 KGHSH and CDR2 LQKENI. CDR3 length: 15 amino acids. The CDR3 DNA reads TGTGCCAGCTCACCACAGGGGGCGAGCTCCTACGAGCAGTACTTC. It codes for CASSPQGASSYEQYF.

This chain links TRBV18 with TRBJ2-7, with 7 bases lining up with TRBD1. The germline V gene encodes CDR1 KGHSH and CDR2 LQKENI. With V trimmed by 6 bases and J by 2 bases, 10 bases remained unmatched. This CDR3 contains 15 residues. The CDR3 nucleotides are TGTGCCAGCTCCCCGACAGGGACCAACCCCTACGAGCAGTACTTC. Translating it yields CASSPTGTNPYEQYF.

CDR3 sequence: CASSLSAGGYEQFF. The CDR3 region has the DNA TGTGCCAGCAGCTTAAGTGCAGGGGGCTATGAGCAGTTCTTC. The chain combines TRBV7-2 with TRBJ2-1, with TRBD1 identical over 8 bases. This CDR3 has 14 residues. V gave up 2 bases and J gave up 8 bases; unmatched junction bases: 5. The V gene's germline CDR1 is SGHTA and CDR2 FQGNSA.

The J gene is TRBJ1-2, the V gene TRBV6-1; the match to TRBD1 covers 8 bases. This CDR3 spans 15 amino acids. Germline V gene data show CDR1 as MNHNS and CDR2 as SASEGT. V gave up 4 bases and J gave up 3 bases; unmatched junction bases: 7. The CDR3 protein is CASSGRGRGDYGYTF. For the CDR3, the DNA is TGTGCCAGCAGTGGCAGGGGGCGCGGAGACTATGGCTACACCTTC.

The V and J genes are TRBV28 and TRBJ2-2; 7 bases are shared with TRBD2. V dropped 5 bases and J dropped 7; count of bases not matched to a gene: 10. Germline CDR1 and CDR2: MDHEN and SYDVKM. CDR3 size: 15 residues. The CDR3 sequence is CASSGGGQGGGELFF. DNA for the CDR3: TGTGCCAGCAGTGGGGGAGGGCAGGGCGGCGGGGAGCTGTTTTTT.

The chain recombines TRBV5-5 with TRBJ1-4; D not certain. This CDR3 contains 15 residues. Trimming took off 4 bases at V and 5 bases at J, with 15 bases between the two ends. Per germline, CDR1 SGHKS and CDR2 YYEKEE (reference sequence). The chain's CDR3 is CASSKQELPNEKLFF. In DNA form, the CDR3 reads TGTGCCAGCAGCAAGCAGGAACTCCCGAATGAAAAACTGTTTTTT.

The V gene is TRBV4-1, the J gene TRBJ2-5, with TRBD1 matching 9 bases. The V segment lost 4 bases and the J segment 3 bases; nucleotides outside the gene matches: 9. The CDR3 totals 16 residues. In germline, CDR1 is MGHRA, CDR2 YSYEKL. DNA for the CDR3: TGCGCCAGCAGCCTCATGACAGGGGGATTGGAAGAGACCCAGTACTTC. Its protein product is CASSLMTGGLEETQYF.

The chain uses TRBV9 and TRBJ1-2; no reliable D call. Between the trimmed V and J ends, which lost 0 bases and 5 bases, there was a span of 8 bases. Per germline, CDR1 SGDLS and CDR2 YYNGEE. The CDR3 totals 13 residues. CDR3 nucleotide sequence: TGTGCCAGCAGCGTAGCCGGGGTTTATGGCTACACCTTC. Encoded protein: CASSVAGVYGYTF.

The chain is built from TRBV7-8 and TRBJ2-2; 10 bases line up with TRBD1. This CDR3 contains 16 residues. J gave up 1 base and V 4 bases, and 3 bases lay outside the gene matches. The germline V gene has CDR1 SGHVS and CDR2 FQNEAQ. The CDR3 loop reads CASSYRDRGNTGELFF. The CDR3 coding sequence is TGTGCCAGCAGCTACCGGGACAGGGGGAACACCGGGGAGCTGTTTTTT.

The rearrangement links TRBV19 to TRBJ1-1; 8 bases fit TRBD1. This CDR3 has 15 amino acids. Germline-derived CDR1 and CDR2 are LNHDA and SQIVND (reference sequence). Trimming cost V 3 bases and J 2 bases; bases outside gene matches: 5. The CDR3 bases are TGTGCCAGTAGTATGGGTCAGGGGGCCAACACTGAAGCTTTCTTT. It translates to CASSMGQGANTEAFF.

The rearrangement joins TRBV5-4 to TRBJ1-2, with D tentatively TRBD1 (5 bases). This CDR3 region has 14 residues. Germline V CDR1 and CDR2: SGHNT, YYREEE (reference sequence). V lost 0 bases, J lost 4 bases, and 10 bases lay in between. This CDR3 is CASSLVRDSYGYTF. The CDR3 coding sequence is TGTGCCAGCAGCTTGGTTCGTGACAGCTATGGCTACACCTTC.

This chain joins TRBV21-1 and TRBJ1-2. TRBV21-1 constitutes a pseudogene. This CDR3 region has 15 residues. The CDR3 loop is CASTMGGEAKIGYTF. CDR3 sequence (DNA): TGTGCCAGCACCATGGGGGGGGAAGCAAAGATAGGCTACACCTTC.

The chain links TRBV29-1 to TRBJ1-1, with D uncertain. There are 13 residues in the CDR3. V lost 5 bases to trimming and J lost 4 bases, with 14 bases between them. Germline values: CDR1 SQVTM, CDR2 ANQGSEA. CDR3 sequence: CSVSRTPGTEAFF. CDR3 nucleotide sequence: TGCAGCGTTTCCCGGACTCCGGGCACTGAAGCTTTCTTT.